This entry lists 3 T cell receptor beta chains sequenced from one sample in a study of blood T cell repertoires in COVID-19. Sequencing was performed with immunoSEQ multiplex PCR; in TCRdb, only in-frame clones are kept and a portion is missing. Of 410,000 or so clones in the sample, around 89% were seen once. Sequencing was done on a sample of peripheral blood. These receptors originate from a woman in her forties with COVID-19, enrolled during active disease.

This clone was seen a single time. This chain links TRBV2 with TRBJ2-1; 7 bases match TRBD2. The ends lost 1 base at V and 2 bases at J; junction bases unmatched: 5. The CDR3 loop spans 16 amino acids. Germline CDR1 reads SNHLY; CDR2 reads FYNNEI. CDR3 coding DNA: TGTGCCAGCAGTGAAGAGCGGGATATTACCTACAATGAGCAGTTCTTC. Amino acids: CASSEERDITYNEQFF.

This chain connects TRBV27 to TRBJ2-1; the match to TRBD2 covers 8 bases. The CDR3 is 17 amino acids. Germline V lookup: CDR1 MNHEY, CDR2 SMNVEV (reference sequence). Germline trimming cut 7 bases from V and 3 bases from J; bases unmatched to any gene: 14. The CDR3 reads CASTVSASGPLYNEQFF. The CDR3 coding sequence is TGTGCCAGCACCGTGTCCGCTAGCGGGCCCCTCTACAATGAGCAGTTCTTC.

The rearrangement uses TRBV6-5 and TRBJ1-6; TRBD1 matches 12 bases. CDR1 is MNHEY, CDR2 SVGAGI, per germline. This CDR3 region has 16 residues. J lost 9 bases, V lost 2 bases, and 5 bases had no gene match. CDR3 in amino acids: CASSYGTGGGSSPLHF. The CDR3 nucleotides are TGTGCCAGCAGTTACGGGACAGGGGGCGGTAGTTCACCCCTCCACTTT.